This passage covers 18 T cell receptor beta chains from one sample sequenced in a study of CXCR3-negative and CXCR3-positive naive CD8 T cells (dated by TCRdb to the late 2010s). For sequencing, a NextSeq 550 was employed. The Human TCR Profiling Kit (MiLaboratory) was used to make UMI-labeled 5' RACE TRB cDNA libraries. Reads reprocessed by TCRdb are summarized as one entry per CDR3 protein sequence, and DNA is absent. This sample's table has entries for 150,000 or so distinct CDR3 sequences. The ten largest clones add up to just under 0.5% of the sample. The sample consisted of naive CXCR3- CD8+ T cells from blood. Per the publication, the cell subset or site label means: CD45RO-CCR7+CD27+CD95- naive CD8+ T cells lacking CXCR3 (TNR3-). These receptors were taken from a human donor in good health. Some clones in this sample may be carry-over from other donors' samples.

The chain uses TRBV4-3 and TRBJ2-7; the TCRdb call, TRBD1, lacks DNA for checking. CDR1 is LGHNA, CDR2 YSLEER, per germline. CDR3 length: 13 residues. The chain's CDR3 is CASSQAQGDEQYF.

CDR3 region: CASSLAGAAGELFF. V is TRBV7-6 and J is TRBJ2-2; TCRdb designates TRBD1, a call that cannot be tested without DNA. The length of the CDR3 is 14 residues. Per germline, CDR1 SGHVS and CDR2 FNYEAQ.

The CDR3 spells CASRLAGGMSGADTQYF. This chain links TRBV7-9 with TRBJ2-3; no DNA is available, so the TRBD2 call from TCRdb remains unchecked. This CDR3 has 17 amino acids. The germline CDR1 and CDR2 sequences are SEHNR and FQNEAQ (reference sequence).

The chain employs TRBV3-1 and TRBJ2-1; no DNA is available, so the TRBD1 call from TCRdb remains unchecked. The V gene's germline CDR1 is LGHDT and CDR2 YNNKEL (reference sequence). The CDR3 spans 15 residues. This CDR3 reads CASSQNQGYDDEQFF.

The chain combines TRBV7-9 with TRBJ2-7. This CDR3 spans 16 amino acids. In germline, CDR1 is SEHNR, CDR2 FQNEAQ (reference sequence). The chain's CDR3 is CASSSSVHSRSYEQYF.

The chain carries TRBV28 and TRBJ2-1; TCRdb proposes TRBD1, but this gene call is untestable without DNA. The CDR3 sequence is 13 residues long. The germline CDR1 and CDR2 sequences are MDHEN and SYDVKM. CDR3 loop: CASSPAWDNEQFF.

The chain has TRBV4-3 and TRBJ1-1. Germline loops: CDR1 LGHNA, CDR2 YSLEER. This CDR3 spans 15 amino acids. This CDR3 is CASSQERAWSTEAFF.

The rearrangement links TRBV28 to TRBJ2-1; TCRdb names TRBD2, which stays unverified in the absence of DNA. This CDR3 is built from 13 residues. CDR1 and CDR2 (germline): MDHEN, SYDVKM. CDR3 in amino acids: CASLATAYNEQFF.

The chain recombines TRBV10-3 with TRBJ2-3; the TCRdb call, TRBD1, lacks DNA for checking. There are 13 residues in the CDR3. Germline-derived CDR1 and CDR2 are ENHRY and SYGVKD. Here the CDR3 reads CAIGGGTADTQYF.

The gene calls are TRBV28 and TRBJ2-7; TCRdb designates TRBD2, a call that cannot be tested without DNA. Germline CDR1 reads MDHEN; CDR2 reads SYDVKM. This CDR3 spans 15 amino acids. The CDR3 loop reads CASSLYSGRAHEQYF.

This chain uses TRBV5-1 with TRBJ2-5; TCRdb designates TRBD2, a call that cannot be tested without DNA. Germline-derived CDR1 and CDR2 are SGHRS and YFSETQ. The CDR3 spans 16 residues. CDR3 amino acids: CASSSSSSGIQETQYF. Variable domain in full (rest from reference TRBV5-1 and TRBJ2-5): KAGVTQTPRYLIKTRGQQVTLSCSPISGHRSVSWYQQTPGQGLQFLFEYFSETQRNKGNFPGRFSGRQFSNSRSEMNVSTLELGDSALYLCASSSSSSGIQETQYFGPGTRLLVL.

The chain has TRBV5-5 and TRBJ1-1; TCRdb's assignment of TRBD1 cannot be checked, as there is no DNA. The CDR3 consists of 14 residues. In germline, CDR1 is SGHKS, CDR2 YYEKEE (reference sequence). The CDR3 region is CASSLDPDSNEAFF.

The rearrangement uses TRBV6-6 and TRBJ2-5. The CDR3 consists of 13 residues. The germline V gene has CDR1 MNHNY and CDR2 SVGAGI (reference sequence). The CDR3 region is CASSYSIRETQYF.

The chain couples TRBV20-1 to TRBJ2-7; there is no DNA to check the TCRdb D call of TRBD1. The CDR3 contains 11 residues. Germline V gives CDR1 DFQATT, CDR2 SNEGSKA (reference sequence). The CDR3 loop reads CSAGQSYEQYF.

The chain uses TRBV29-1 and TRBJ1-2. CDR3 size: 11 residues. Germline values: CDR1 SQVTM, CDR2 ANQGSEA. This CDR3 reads CSVEWGNGYTF.

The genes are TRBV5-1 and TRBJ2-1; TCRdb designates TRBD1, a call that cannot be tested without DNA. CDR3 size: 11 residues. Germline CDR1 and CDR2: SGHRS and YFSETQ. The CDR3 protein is CASSTQGEQFF.

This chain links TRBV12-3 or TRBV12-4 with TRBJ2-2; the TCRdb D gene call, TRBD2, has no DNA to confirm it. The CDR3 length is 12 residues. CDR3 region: CVQREGPGELFF.

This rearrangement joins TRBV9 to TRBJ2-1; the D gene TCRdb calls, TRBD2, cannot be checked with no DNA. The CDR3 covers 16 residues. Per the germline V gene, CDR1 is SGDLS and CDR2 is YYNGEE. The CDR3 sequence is CASSVFLAGGLNEQFF.